This T cell receptor beta chain is from a study of Ad26.COV2.S vaccination and SARS-CoV-2 variants. Across the study: The study gave Ad26.COV2.S intramuscularly, once or twice 56 days apart.

Method: immunoSEQ multiplex PCR; TCRdb's copy keeps in-frame clones and lacks some. The sample holds 350,000 to 500,000 clones, around 89% seen once. Worth noting for this clone: Its antigen is as yet unknown.

Deletions cut 1 base from V and 4 bases from J, with 11 bases between. CDR3 size: 15 residues. Germline CDR1 reads MGHRA; CDR2 reads YSYEKL. Treatment described: about 20 received Ad26.COV2.S at low or high dose, single or two shots; 5 received placebo; per-sample allocation not given. All samples were drawn on day 63, counting from the first vaccine or placebo injection. An adult donor aged 18-55 years was enrolled in Boston. This vaccine is an Ad26 vector that expresses the Wuhan-strain SARS-CoV-2 spike. General study points: The TCR breadth and depth analyses may have produced an underestimate of total T cell responses.

The chain recombines TRBV4-1 with TRBJ1-5, with no clear D. This TCR came from a person aged 18-65 years who received the Ad26.COV2.S COVID-19 vaccine or a placebo. The material sequenced was peripheral blood, taken in a trial of Ad26.COV2.S vaccine versus placebo. Here the CDR3 reads CASSQVLTGNQPQHF. CDR3 DNA: TGCGCCAGCAGCCAAGTGCTTACGGGGAATCAGCCCCAGCATTTT.